The 27 T cell receptor beta chains below come from one sample, sequenced in a study of prognosis after radiotherapy for stage I lung cancer. Starting from genomic DNA, TCR beta CDR3 was amplified through two-round multiplex PCR. Round one of PCR was performed, and it used primers specific to each TRBV and TRBJ gene. A single record per CDR3 protein comes from TCRdb applying MiXCR to the multiplex PCR reads. The data hold some 17,000 distinct CDR3 sequences, with 29% observed a single time. The source material was PBMCs, sampled before or after stereotactic body radiation therapy (not recorded which). These receptors all come from a donor of 50 years or more with non-small cell lung cancer.

By its share, this clonotype is medium-sized. The chain employs TRBV6-1 and TRBJ1-2, with TRBD1 matching 8 bases. The junction had 15 bases not matched to a gene; V was cut back by 5 bases and J by 10 bases. The germline V gene encodes CDR1 MNHNS and CDR2 SASEGT. The CDR3 is made up of 15 amino acids. DNA of the CDR3: TGTGCCAGCAGTCTCTCAGGACAGGGAAGGAGGGTCTACACCTTC. It yields the protein CASSLSGQGRRVYTF.

Comment on this clonotype: Given a much more abundant clone one base away, this may be a read error. The rearrangement links TRBV6-9 to TRBJ1-1; no clear D. Trimming took 3 bases from V and 2 from J, leaving 13 bases between them. The CDR3 contains 15 residues. The V gene's germline CDR1 is MNHGY and CDR2 SVAAGI. The CDR3 is CASSYSNLVNTEAFF. The CDR3 region has the DNA TGTGCCAGCAGTTACTCCAACCTAGTTAACACTGAAGCTTTCTTT.

This clonotype was seen repeatedly, ten times or more. V and J are TRBV5-6 and TRBJ2-2, with D possibly TRBD2 on 5 matching bases. Trimming removed 4 bases at V and 6 bases at J, with 10 bases between. Germline CDR1 and CDR2: SGHDT and YYEEEE. This CDR3 is built from 13 residues. In nucleotides, the CDR3 is TGTGCCAGCAGCCGCGGAGGCTCCGGGGAGCTGTTTTTT. Its protein is CASSRGGSGELFF. Together with reference TRBV5-6 and TRBJ2-2, the CDR3 gives the full variable domain: DAGVTQSPTHLIKTRGQQVTLRCSPKSGHDTVSWYQQALGQGPQFIFQYYEEEERQRGNFPDRFSGHQFPNYSSELNVNALLLGDSALYLCASSRGGSGELFFGEGSRLTVL.

Turning to this clonotype: The junction departs from the called germline gene at one end, perhaps through a read error. The chain recombines TRBV7-2 with TRBJ1-2, with D maybe TRBD1 (5 bases). CDR3 size: 16 residues. Per the germline V gene, CDR1 is SGHTA and CDR2 is FQGNSA. CDR3 residues: CASSLAIGLGQAGCTF. The CDR3 DNA reads TGTGCCAGCAGCTTAGCGATAGGACTGGGGCAAGCTGGCTGCACCTTC.

At least ten counts were recorded for this clonotype. The chain employs TRBV12-3 or TRBV12-4 and TRBJ2-2, with TRBD2 matching 8 bases. The CDR3 extends over 14 amino acids. After removal of 7 bases from V and 4 bases from J, the junction contained 5 bases not matched to a gene. DNA for the CDR3: TGTGCCAGCAACCTAGCGGGCCGCACCGGGGAGCTGTTTTTT. The encoded protein is CASNLAGRTGELFF.

This clonotype was seen ten or more times. The chain recombines TRBV14 with TRBJ2-7; 7 bases are shared with TRBD2. The junction had 16 bases not matched to a gene; V was cut back by 2 bases and J by 6 bases. CDR1 and CDR2 from the germline V gene are SGHDN and FVKESK. The CDR3 covers 17 residues. CDR3 DNA: TGTGCCAGCAGCCAATCCTGGGGGGAGGGCTTCTCCCTCGAGCAGTACTTC. This codes for CASSQSWGEGFSLEQYF.

This clonotype was recorded many times. This sequence joins TRBV20-1 and TRBJ2-3; 11 nucleotides agree with TRBD2. The CDR3 covers 21 residues. The V and J ends lost 0 bases and 0 bases, in that order; junction bases with no gene match: 17. Germline loops: CDR1 DFQATT, CDR2 SNEGSKA (reference sequence). The DNA for the CDR3 is TGCAGTGCTAGAGATATGACCTCTAGCGGGAGGCACCGGTCTAGCACAGATACGCAGTATTTT. It codes for CSARDMTSSGRHRSSTDTQYF.

This clonotype came up many times. The chain has TRBV11-2 and TRBJ2-7, with 7 bases lining up with TRBD2. CDR1 and CDR2 from the germline V gene are SGHAT and FQNNGV. This CDR3 is 13 amino acids long. J lost 6 bases, V lost 0 bases, and 2 bases had no gene match. The CDR3 loop reads CASSLESGGEQYF. CDR3 coding DNA: TGTGCCAGCAGCTTAGAATCGGGGGGCGAGCAGTACTTC.

Many counts were recorded for this clonotype. The chain carries TRBV27 and TRBJ1-5, with D unclear. There are 17 residues in the CDR3. Germline CDR1 is MNHEY and CDR2 is SMNVEV (reference sequence). Trimming left V 5 bases short and J 0 bases short, with 17 bases between. The CDR3 sequence: CASSPRATPYSNQPQHF. The CDR3 nucleotides read TGTGCCAGCAGTCCGCGGGCCACCCCATATAGCAATCAGCCCCAGCATTTT.

This clonotype has a count of ten or more. V gene TRBV7-2 combines with J gene TRBJ2-1; D remains unclear. V lost 4 bases and J lost 8, with 6 bases in between. The germline CDR1 and CDR2 sequences are SGHTA and FQGNSA. This CDR3 has 11 residues. The CDR3 nucleotides read TGTGCCAGCAGCTATCTTGATGAGCAGTTCTTC. Translation: CASSYLDEQFF.

The chain carries TRBV7-3 and TRBJ2-1; 7 bases are shared with TRBD2. This CDR3 comprises 15 residues. V was pared by 3 bases and J by 7 bases, with 9 bases of the junction left unmatched. The V gene's germline CDR1 is SGHTA and CDR2 FQGTGA. The chain's CDR3 is CASSFAVGGSNEQFF. DNA of the CDR3: TGTGCCAGCAGCTTTGCGGTGGGAGGGTCTAATGAGCAGTTCTTC.

About this clonotype: At one end the junction does not follow the germline gene, possibly because of a read error. This sequence joins TRBV3-1 and TRBJ2-1; TRBD1 agrees at 9 bases. This CDR3 comprises 14 residues. CDR1 is LGHDT, CDR2 YNNKEL, per germline (reference sequence). The CDR3 region is CTSSQAPGQGTQFF. CDR3 bases: TGCACCAGCAGCCAAGCCCCGGGACAGGGAACACAGTTCTTC.

This clonotype was picked up many times. The V and J genes are TRBV7-8 and TRBJ1-2, with 8 bases fitting TRBD1. The V segment lost 5 bases and the J segment 4 bases; nucleotides outside the gene matches: 6. Germline lookup yields CDR1 SGHVS and CDR2 FQNEAQ. The CDR3 covers 14 residues. This chain's CDR3 is CASSKAGGSYGYTF. The CDR3 bases are TGTGCCAGCAGCAAGGCAGGGGGCAGCTATGGCTACACCTTC.

The count of this clonotype is one. Given the absence of the conserved phenylalanine or tryptophan at the CDR3 end, a read error is likely. The chain is built from TRBV11-3 and TRBJ2-3; D is uncertain. Trimming took 4 bases from V and 10 from J, leaving 12 bases between them. The CDR3 sequence is 12 residues long. Germline CDR1 SGHNT, CDR2 YENEEA. DNA for the CDR3: TGTGCCAGCAGCTCCGCCACCCGTGCGCAGTATCTT. It yields the protein CASSSATRAQYL.

This clonotype was picked up many times. The V and J genes are TRBV5-1 and TRBJ1-3; 10 bases are a match to TRBD1. The CDR3 is made up of 17 amino acids. Germline V lookup: CDR1 SGHRS, CDR2 YFSETQ. Unmatched junction bases numbered 7, after V lost 4 bases and J lost 0 bases. The CDR3 sequence is CASSGGQGLASGNTIYF. The CDR3, as DNA: TGCGCCAGCAGCGGGGGACAGGGGCTCGCCTCTGGAAACACCATATATTTT.

This clonotype came up many times. The genes are TRBV12-3 or TRBV12-4 and TRBJ1-3; 11 bases are shared with TRBD1. The length of the CDR3 is 16 residues. V lost 6 bases to trimming and J lost 1 base; unmatched junction nucleotides: 5. The chain's CDR3 is CASSPGQGASGNTIYF. DNA of the CDR3: TGTGCCAGCAGCCCCGGACAGGGGGCGTCTGGAAACACCATATATTTT.

This clonotype is judged medium-sized (0.01 to 0.1%). The rearrangement uses TRBV20-1 and TRBJ1-6, with 7 bases fitting TRBD1. Germline-derived CDR1 and CDR2 are DFQATT and SNEGSKA (reference sequence). The V gene end was trimmed by 6 bases and the J gene end by 11 bases; junction bases not matched to a gene: 7. This CDR3 comprises 12 residues. CDR3 DNA: TGCAGTGCCAACGCAGGGGGAACACCCCTCCACTTT. It translates to CSANAGGTPLHF.

Ten or more counts support this clonotype. V is TRBV7-9 and J is TRBJ1-1; no clear D gene. Germline V gives CDR1 SEHNR, CDR2 FQNEAQ (reference sequence). V was trimmed by 1 base and J by 4 bases, leaving 10 bases between them. This CDR3 has 14 residues. The CDR3 DNA sequence: TGTGCCAGCAGCTTAGAAGTTGGTTTCACTGAAGCTTTCTTT. Its translation: CASSLEVGFTEAFF.

A note on this clonotype: This likely traces to a read error, being one base from a far larger clone. V gene TRBV7-9 combines with J gene TRBJ1-6; no firm D call. V lost 2 bases and J lost 6, with 11 bases in between. Germline values: CDR1 SEHNR, CDR2 FQNEAQ (reference sequence). This CDR3 comprises 15 residues. The CDR3 region is CASSLNGSANSPLHF. CDR3 sequence (DNA): TGTGCCAGCAGCTTAAATGGGTCTGCTAATTCACCCCTCCACTTT. Full variable domain (remainder filled in from reference TRBV7-9 and TRBJ1-6): DTGVSQNPRHKITKRGQNVTFRCDPISEHNRLYWYRQTLGQGPEFLTYFQNEAQLEKSRLLSDRFSAERPKGSFSTLEIQRTEQGDSAMYLCASSLNGSANSPLHFGNGTRLTVT.

The chain uses TRBV11-3 and TRBJ1-2; 8 bases align to TRBD1. V shed 9 bases, J shed 7 bases, and the junction held 19 bases outside the gene matches. The germline V gene encodes CDR1 SGHNT and CDR2 YENEEA. CDR3 size: 16 residues. CDR3: CASSPQVEPGGTGYTF. In DNA form, the CDR3 reads TGTGCCAGTAGCCCCCAGGTCGAACCAGGGGGCACTGGCTACACCTTC.

This clonotype was detected many times. The rearrangement uses TRBV15 and TRBJ2-3; 9 bases map to TRBD1. CDR1 and CDR2 from the germline V gene are LNHNV and YYDKDF (reference sequence). The CDR3 has 15 residues. V trimming: 5 bases; J trimming: 0 bases; junction bases outside the gene matches: 3. CDR3 in amino acids: CATSGTGLSTDTQYF. DNA of the CDR3: TGTGCCACCAGCGGGACAGGGTTAAGCACAGATACGCAGTATTTT.

This clonotype was observed many times. This chain connects TRBV28 to TRBJ2-5; maybe TRBD2 (6 bases). The CDR3 has 14 amino acids. Per the germline V gene, CDR1 is MDHEN and CDR2 is SYDVKM. V lost 2 bases, J lost 1 base, and 8 bases lay in between. CDR3 residues: CASSLGGPQETQYF. CDR3 DNA sequence: TGTGCCAGCAGTTTAGGAGGGCCCCAAGAGACCCAGTACTTC.

The table lists this clonotype with many counts. V is TRBV7-9 and J is TRBJ2-1; possible D gene TRBD2, 6 bases. Trimming removed 1 base at V and 6 bases at J, with 13 bases between. CDR1 and CDR2 from the germline V gene are SEHNR and FQNEAQ (reference sequence). The CDR3 totals 15 residues. The CDR3 DNA sequence: TGTGCCAGCAGCTTAGTTAGCGGATTCGGCAATGAGCAGTTCTTC. It yields the protein CASSLVSGFGNEQFF.

This clonotype showed up many times. The J gene is TRBJ2-5, the V gene TRBV10-3; possible D gene TRBD1, 6 bases. V was clipped by 10 bases and J by 2 bases, with 11 bases between them. CDR1 is ENHRY and CDR2 is SYGVKD in the germline V gene. This CDR3 comprises 12 residues. CDR3 region: CATTGNQETQYF. CDR3 coding DNA: TGTGCCACCACAGGGAATCAAGAGACCCAGTACTTC.

This clonotype was counted ten times or more. The chain uses TRBV7-8 and TRBJ2-1, with D possibly TRBD2 on 5 matching bases. Germline CDR1 and CDR2: SGHVS and FQNEAQ. The CDR3 has 17 amino acids. The V gene lost 1 base and the J gene lost 7 bases, with 20 bases spanning the gap. CDR3 DNA: TGTGCCAGCAGCTTAGTTCTAACCAATTTGCGGGCAAATGAGCAGTTCTTC. It specifies CASSLVLTNLRANEQFF.

This clonotype was seen at least ten times. The chain has TRBV6-1 and TRBJ1-1, with D perhaps matching TRBD1 (5 bases). CDR1 MNHNS and CDR2 SASEGT come from the germline V gene. Trimming took off 2 bases at V and 5 bases at J, with 12 bases between the two ends. This CDR3 has 14 amino acids. CDR3 sequence (DNA): TGTGCCAGCAGTGAACACAGGACATTGACTGAAGCTTTCTTT. It encodes CASSEHRTLTEAFF.

Ten or more counts support this clonotype. The V call is TRBV10-3, the J call TRBJ2-3; TRBD1 agrees at 9 bases. Unmatched junction bases numbered 2, after V lost 9 bases and J lost 7 bases. The V gene's germline CDR1 is ENHRY and CDR2 SYGVKD. This CDR3 spans 11 amino acids. The CDR3: CAIQGAHTQYF. CDR3 DNA sequence: TGTGCCATACAGGGGGCACATACGCAGTATTTT.